This T cell receptor (beta chain) derives from a study of cytomegalovirus exposure and HLA in healthy donors. General study findings and limits: Roughly uniform sequencing depth across donors was assumed, possibly incorrectly. By HLA locus, TCR association rates varied in a later analysis, with DRB1 showing the most and HLA-C the fewest.

PCR employed 60 Vbeta and 13 Jbeta primers. TCRdb keeps only in-frame clones here, not all; method: immunoSEQ multiplex PCR. The data show fewer than 200,000 clones, roughly 87% seen once. Note on this clone: Its specificity is not known.

The V gene's germline CDR1 is LGHNT and CDR2 FRNRAP. The V and J ends lost 3 bases and 5 bases respectively, with 20 bases between them. This CDR3 is built from 17 residues. The receptor's source is a girl less than two years old in good health and CMV-seronegative. The chain employs TRBV12-5 and TRBJ1-5; D remains unclear. The sequencing sample was made of PBMCs. The CDR3: CASGFHPRTGGDQPQHF. Here the CDR3 DNA reads TGTGCTAGTGGTTTCCACCCCCGCACGGGTGGTGATCAGCCCCAGCATTTT.